This T cell receptor beta chain comes out of a study of cytomegalovirus exposure and HLA in healthy donors. The wider study: Across almost 400 genotyped donors, roughly 85% landed in the Caucasian-associated ancestry cluster. Study results and limitations: Being indistinguishable, some V segments were excluded, TRBV6-2 and TRBV6-3 among them. A later analysis found most CMV-associated TCR beta chains apparently HLA-restricted.

Though nominally healthy at sampling, donors likely had unrecorded immune exposures. This CDR3 has 13 amino acids. The trim removed 6 bases at V and 2 bases at J, leaving 1 base unmatched. Germline V gene lookup returns CDR1 MNHEY and CDR2 SMNVEV (reference sequence). By sample share, this clone is medium-sized. The antigen remains unidentified. The PCR ran on 60 Vbeta and 13 Jbeta primers. Assay used: immunoSEQ multiplex PCR; TCRdb lists only in-frame clones, some missing. The sample lists under 150,000 clones; 79% were seen once. This chain links TRBV27 with TRBJ2-7; TRBD2 aligns across 10 bases. The TCR comes from a female donor in good health and CMV-seronegative. Sample: PBMCs. DNA for the CDR3: TGTGCCAGCAGGGGACTAGCGACCTACGAGCAGTACTTC. Protein product: CASRGLATYEQYF.